This TCR beta chain was retrieved from a study of blood T cells in healthy people across ages. Germline V CDR1 and CDR2: SGHVS, FNYEAQ. Trimming pared 6 bases from V and 2 bases from J, leaving 23 bases between. The CDR3 has 17 residues. The use of a sample-barcoded 5' primer and a J-beta primer mix characterized a second PCR of roughly 7 to 12 cycles. Each cDNA molecule was tagged by a template-switch adaptor with 12 random nucleotides. TCRdb reprocessed the 5' RACE reads with MiXCR, giving one entry per CDR3 protein. Among around 400,000 distinct CDR3 sequences listed, roughly half were seen once. Each individual donor underwent a draw of about 11 milliliters of peripheral blood. Total RNA was isolated from each sample in quantities of at least 6 micrograms. This clonotype has just a few counts.

Sequencing was carried out using blood. The sequence was collected from a man between 60 and 75 years old in good health. The rearrangement joins TRBV7-6 to TRBJ2-7, with D perhaps matching TRBD1 (5 bases). CDR3: CASSRRSLLSGPYEQYF. CDR3 in DNA: TGTGCCAGCAGTCGTAGGTCCCTTTTGTCAGGGCCCTACGAGCAGTACTTC.